These 5 T cell receptor beta chains originate from one sample sequenced in a study of blood T cell repertoires in COVID-19. This table comes from immunoSEQ multiplex PCR, and its TCRdb copy is limited to in-frame clones, with some not included. This table has some 97,000 clones, about 90% appearing once. The sample was peripheral blood. These receptors were obtained from a young man in a cohort sampled during active COVID-19.

The table lists this clone with a count of one. The rearrangement links TRBV5-4 to TRBJ2-3; perhaps TRBD2 as D (5 bases). The V end lost 0 bases, the J end lost 4 bases, and 12 bases lay between the germline ends. The CDR3 length is 15 residues. CDR1 and CDR2 (germline): SGHNT, YYREEE (reference sequence). CDR3 in amino acids: CASSLVTSGSDTQYF. The CDR3 nucleotides are TGTGCCAGCAGCTTGGTCACCAGCGGATCAGATACGCAGTATTTT.

The V gene is TRBV6-7, the J gene TRBJ1-4; 9 nucleotides agree with TRBD1. TRBV6-7 is marked as an open reading frame, function uncertain. The CDR3 is 17 residues long. V lost 2 bases, J lost 2 bases, and 6 bases stayed unmatched. The CDR3 loop reads CASSYGTGGRTNEKLFF. The CDR3 coding sequence is TGTGCCAGCAGTTACGGTACAGGGGGCAGGACTAATGAAAAACTGTTTTTT.

This sequence joins TRBV7-9 and TRBJ1-1, with D possibly TRBD1 on 5 matching bases. Germline V CDR1 and CDR2: SEHNR, FQNEAQ (reference sequence). The V end lost 2 bases, the J end lost 5 bases, and 12 bases lay between the germline ends. This CDR3 has 14 residues. The CDR3 here is CASSLPKGRTEAFF. For the CDR3, the DNA is TGTGCCAGCAGCTTACCGAAGGGGAGGACTGAAGCTTTCTTT.

The chain's CDR3 is CASSSRRGELNYGYTF. The CDR3 DNA reads as TGTGCCAGCAGTTCTCGGCGGGGGGAGTTAAACTATGGCTACACCTTC. The chain employs TRBV6-5 and TRBJ1-2; tentative D call: TRBD1 (5 bases). Germline V lookup: CDR1 MNHEY, CDR2 SVGAGI. V was cut by 4 bases and J by 2 bases, with 17 bases left in between. The CDR3 consists of 16 residues.

This chain links TRBV5-4 with TRBJ2-5, with 12 bases identical to TRBD2. The CDR3 length is 14 residues. V was clipped by 1 base and J by 9 bases; unmatched bases: 4. Germline V gives CDR1 SGHNT, CDR2 YYREEE (reference sequence). The DNA for the CDR3 is TGTGCCAGCAGCTTGAGTTCTAGCGGGGGGGCCCAGTACTTC. Protein sequence: CASSLSSSGGAQYF.